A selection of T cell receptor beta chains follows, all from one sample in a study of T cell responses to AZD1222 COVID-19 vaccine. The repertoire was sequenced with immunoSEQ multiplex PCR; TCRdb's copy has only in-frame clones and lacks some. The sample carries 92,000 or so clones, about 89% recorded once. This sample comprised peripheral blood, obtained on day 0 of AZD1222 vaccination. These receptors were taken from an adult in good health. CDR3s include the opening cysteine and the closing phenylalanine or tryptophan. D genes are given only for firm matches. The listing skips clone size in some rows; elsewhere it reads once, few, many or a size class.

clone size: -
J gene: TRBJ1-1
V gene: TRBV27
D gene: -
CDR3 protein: CASSLRGLNTEAFF
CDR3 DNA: TGTGCCAGCAGTTTACGGGGTCTGAACACTGAAGCTTTCTTT

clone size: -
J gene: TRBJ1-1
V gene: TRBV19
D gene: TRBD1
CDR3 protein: CASRGTGRTEAFF
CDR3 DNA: TGTGCCAGTAGGGGGACAGGGAGGACTGAAGCTTTCTTT

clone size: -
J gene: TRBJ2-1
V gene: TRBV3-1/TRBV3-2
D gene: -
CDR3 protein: CASSRGGSQFF
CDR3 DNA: TGTGCCAGCAGCCGGGGCGGGTCGCAGTTCTTC

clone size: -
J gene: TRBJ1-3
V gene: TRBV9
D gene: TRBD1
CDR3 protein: CASSVEQGAGNTIYF
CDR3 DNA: TGTGCCAGCAGCGTAGAGCAGGGGGCTGGAAACACCATATATTTT

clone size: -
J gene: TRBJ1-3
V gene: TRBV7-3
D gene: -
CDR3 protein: CASSRGIRDTIYF
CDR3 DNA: TGTGCCAGTAGCAGGGGTATTCGAGACACCATATATTTT

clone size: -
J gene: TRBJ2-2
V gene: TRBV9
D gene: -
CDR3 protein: CASSPSSGYTGELFF
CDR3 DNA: TGTGCCAGCAGCCCAAGCTCCGGTTACACCGGGGAGCTGTTTTTT

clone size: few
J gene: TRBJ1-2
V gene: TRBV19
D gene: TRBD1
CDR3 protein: CASSIRDSYGYTF
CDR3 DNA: TGTGCCAGTAGTATCAGGGACAGCTATGGCTACACCTTC

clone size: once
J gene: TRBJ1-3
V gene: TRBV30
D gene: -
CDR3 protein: CAWSVRSNTIYF
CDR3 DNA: TGTGCCTGGAGTGTACGGTCCAACACCATATATTTT

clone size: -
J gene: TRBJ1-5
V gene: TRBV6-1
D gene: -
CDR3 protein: CASSARFDFESNQPQHF
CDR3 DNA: TGTGCCAGCAGTGCAAGATTTGACTTTGAGAGCAATCAGCCCCAGCATTTT

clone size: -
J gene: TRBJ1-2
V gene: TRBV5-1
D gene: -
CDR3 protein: CASSSDTHYGYTF
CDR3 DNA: TGCGCCAGCAGCTCAGACACCCACTATGGCTACACCTTC

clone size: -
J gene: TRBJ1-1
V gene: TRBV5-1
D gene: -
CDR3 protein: CASSSLDHTEAFF
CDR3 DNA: TGCGCCAGCAGCTCCTTGGACCACACTGAAGCTTTCTTT

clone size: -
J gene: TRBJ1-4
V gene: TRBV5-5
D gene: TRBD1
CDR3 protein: CASSLLGTGINEKLFF
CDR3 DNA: TGTGCCAGCAGCTTACTAGGGACAGGGATCAATGAAAAACTGTTTTTT

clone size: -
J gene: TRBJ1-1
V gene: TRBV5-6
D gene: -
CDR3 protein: CASNLGGQTNTEAFF
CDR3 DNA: TGTGCCAGCAACTTGGGGGGCCAAACGAACACTGAAGCTTTCTTT

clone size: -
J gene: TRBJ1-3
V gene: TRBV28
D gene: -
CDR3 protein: CASSLPSAGRRPGSRRNTIYF
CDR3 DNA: TGTGCCAGCAGTTTACCCTCTGCCGGGCGCCGGCCGGGGTCAAGGCGGAACACCATATATTTT

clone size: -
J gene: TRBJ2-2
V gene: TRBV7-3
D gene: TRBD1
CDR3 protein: CASSSRPRTGGTGELFF
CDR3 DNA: TGTGCCAGCAGCTCACGACCTCGGACAGGGGGCACCGGGGAGCTGTTTTTT

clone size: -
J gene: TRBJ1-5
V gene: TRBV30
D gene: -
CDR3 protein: CAWSVRREGVGQPQHF
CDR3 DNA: TGTGCCTGGAGTGTACGACGGGAGGGGGTGGGACAGCCCCAGCATTTT

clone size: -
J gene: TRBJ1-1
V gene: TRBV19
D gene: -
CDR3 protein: CASSKRGRNTEAFF
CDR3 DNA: TGTGCCAGTAGTAAGCGGGGGCGTAACACTGAAGCTTTCTTT

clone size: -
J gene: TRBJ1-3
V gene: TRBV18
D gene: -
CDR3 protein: CASSPTPSGNTIYF
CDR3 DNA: TGTGCCAGCTCACCGACACCCTCTGGAAACACCATATATTTT

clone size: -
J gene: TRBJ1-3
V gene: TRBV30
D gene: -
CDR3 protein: CAWRGDKNTIYF
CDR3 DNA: TGTGCCTGGAGGGGGGATAAAAACACCATATATTTT

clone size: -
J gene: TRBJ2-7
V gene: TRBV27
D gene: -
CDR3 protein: CASSFGQGRSYEQYF
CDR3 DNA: TGTGCCAGCAGTTTTGGGCAGGGTCGTTCCTACGAGCAGTACTTC

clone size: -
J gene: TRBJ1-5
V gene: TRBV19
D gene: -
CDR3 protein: CASSISRGSLSNQPQHF
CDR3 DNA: TGTGCCAGTAGTATATCAAGGGGTTCCCTGAGCAATCAGCCCCAGCATTTT

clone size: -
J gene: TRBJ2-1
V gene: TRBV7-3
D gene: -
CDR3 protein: CASSSSGPYNEQFF
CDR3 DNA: TGTGCCAGCAGCTCCTCCGGACCCTACAATGAGCAGTTCTTC

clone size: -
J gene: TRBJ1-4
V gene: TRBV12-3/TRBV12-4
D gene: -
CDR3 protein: CASSLGVNEKLFF
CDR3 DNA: TGTGCCAGCAGTTTGGGAGTAAATGAAAAACTGTTTTTT

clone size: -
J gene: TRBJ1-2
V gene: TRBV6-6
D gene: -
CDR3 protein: CASSYSPGYGYTF
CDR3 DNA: TGTGCCAGCAGTTACTCTCCAGGGTATGGCTACACCTTC

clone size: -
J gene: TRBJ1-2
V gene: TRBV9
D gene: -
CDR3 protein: CASSHRTERNAIYGYTF
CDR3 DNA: TGTGCCAGCAGCCACCGGACAGAACGGAACGCTATCTATGGCTACACCTTC

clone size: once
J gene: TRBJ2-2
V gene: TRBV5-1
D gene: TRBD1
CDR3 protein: CASSFAGGQNTGELFF
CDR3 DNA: TGCGCCAGCAGCTTTGCAGGGGGCCAGAACACCGGGGAGCTGTTTTTT

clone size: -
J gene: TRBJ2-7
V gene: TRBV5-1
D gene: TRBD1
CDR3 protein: CASSLVEQGQLEQYF
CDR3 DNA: TGCGCCAGCAGCTTGGTCGAGCAGGGACAGCTCGAGCAGTACTTC

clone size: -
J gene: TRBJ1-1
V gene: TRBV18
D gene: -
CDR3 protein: CASSTQQEARGIGTEAFF
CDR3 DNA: TGTGCCAGCTCAACACAACAGGAGGCGCGGGGGATTGGCACTGAAGCTTTCTTT

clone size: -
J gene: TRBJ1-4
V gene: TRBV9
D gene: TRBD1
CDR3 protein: CASSPSTGRHEKLFF
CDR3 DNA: TGTGCCAGCAGCCCCTCGACAGGGAGGCATGAAAAACTGTTTTTT

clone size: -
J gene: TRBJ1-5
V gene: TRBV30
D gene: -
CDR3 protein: CAWSVQDSQPQHF
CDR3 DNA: TGTGCCTGGAGTGTACAGGACAGTCAGCCCCAGCATTTT

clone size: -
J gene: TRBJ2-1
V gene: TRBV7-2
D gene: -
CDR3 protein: CASSQQGGRREQFF
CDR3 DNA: TGTGCCAGCAGCCAACAGGGGGGGCGGAGGGAGCAGTTCTTC

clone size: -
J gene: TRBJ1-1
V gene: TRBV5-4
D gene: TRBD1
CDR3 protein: CASSLGDRELTEAFF
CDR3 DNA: TGTGCCAGCAGCTTGGGGGACAGGGAACTAACTGAAGCTTTCTTT

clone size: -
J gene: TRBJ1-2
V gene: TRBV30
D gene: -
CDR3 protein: CAQTPGPNYGYTF
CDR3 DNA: TGTGCCCAAACTCCAGGGCCTAACTATGGCTACACCTTC

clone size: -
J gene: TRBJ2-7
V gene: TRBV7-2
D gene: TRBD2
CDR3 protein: CASSLAAGGTYEQYF
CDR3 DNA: TGTGCCAGCAGCTTAGCGGCGGGGGGGACCTACGAGCAGTACTTC

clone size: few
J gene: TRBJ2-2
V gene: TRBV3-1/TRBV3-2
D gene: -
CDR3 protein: CASSQDMSGRELFF
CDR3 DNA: TGTGCCAGCAGCCAAGATATGAGCGGCCGGGAGCTGTTTTTT

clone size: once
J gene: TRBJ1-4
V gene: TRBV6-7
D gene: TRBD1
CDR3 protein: CASSYQDRGWGFNEKLFF
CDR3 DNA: TGTGCCAGCAGTTACCAGGACAGGGGATGGGGGTTTAATGAAAAACTGTTTTTT

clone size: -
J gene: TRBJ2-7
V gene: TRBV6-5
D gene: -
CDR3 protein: CASSYSRGTYEQYF
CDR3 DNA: TGTGCCAGCAGTTACTCCCGGGGGACCTACGAGCAGTACTTC

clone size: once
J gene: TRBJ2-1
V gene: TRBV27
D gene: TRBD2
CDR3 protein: CASSLWGGGLDANEQFF
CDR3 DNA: TGTGCCAGCAGTTTATGGGGCGGGGGACTAGACGCCAATGAGCAGTTCTTC

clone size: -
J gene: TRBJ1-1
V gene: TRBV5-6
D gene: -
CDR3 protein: CASSLGRVGPPRSTEAFF
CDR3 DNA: TGTGCCAGCAGCTTGGGACGGGTTGGTCCCCCCAGAAGCACTGAAGCTTTCTTT

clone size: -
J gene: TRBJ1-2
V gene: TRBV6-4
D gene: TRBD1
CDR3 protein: CASSEEGQGRRYTF
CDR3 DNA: TGTGCCAGCAGTGAAGAGGGACAGGGAAGGCGCTACACCTTC

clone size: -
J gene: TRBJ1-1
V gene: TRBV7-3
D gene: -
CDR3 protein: CASSLRGVRGLATEAFF
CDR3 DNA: TGTGCCAGCAGCTTAAGAGGGGTTCGGGGTTTAGCGACTGAAGCTTTCTTT

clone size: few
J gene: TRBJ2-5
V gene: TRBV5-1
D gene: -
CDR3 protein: CASSLEPQTGPQETQYF
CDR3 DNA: TGCGCCAGCAGCTTGGAGCCCCAAACAGGACCTCAAGAGACCCAGTACTTC

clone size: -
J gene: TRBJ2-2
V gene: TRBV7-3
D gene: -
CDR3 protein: CASRGDTGELFF
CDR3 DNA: TGTGCCAGTCGAGGGGACACCGGGGAGCTGTTTTTT

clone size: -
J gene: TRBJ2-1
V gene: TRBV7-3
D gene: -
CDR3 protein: CASSYGLGSEQFF
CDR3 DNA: TGTGCCAGCAGCTACGGACTGGGGAGTGAGCAGTTCTTC